This T cell receptor beta chain was recorded in a study of lymphopenia after photon versus proton radiotherapy. Study findings and constraints: Larger post-nadir TCR diversity loss correlated inversely with survival in deceased patients. Relative stability marked proton patients; photon patients lost diversity and naive cells. After lymphocyte nadir, photon-treated repertoires showed oligoclonal expansion, especially CD8+ Temra. Authors raise, but do not show, better survival with proton therapy.

Remarks on this clone: The antigen is undetermined.

Clones were sequenced by immunoSEQ multiplex PCR, and TCRdb holds only the in-frame ones, with some missing. The table records approximately 62,000 clones, approximately 84% of them present only once. The CDR3 loop spans 14 amino acids. V was pared by 7 bases and J by 3 bases, with 13 bases between. Germline V lookup: CDR1 LNHDA, CDR2 SQIVND (reference sequence). The origin of this receptor is a man aged 60 to 69 with pancreatic cancer. The V call is TRBV19, the J call TRBJ2-1; the D gene is possibly TRBD2 (6 bases). Sequencing used peripheral blood, obtained from a patient treated with proton-based radiotherapy. The CDR3 region is CASIPSANYNEQFF. The CDR3 DNA reads as TGTGCCAGTATTCCTAGCGCAAACTACAATGAGCAGTTCTTC.